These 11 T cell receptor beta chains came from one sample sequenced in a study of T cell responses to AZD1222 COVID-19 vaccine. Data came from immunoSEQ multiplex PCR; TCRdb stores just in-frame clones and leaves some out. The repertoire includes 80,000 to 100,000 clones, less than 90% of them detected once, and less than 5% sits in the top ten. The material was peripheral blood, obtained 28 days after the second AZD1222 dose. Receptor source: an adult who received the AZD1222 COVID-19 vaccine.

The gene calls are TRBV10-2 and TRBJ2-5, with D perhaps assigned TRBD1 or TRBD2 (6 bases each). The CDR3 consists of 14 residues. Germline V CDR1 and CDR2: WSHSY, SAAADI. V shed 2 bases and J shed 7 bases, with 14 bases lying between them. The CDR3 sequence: CASSEPGGTGTQYF. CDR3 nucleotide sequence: TGCGCCAGCAGTGAGCCCGGGGGCACAGGGACCCAGTACTTC.

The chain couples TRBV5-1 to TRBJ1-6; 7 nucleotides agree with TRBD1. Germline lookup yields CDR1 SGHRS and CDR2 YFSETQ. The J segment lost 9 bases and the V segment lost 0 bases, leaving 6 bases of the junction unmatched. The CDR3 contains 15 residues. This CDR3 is CASSLGQGAGSPLHF. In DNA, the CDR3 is TGCGCCAGCAGCTTGGGACAGGGAGCCGGTTCACCCCTCCACTTT.

In DNA, the CDR3 is TGTGCCAGTAGTCAGGGGCTGGTGGTTAATGAAAAACTGTTTTTT. Its protein is CASSQGLVVNEKLFF. This chain links TRBV19 with TRBJ1-4; D might be TRBD1 (6 bases). The CDR3 sequence is 15 residues long. V was cut by 5 bases and J by 4 bases, with 14 bases left in between. The germline V gene encodes CDR1 LNHDA and CDR2 SQIVND (reference sequence).

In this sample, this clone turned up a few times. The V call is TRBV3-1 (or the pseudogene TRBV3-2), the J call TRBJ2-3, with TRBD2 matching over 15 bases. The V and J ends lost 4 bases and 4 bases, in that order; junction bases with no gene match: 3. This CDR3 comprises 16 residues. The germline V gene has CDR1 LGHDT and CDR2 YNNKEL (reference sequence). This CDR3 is CASSRRTSGGADTQYF. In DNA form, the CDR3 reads TGTGCCAGCAGCCGAAGGACTAGCGGGGGGGCAGATACGCAGTATTTT.

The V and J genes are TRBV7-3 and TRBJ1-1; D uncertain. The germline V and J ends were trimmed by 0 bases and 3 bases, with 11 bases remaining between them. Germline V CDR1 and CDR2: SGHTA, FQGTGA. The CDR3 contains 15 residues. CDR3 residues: CASSLTGMGDTEAFF. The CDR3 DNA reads TGTGCCAGCAGCTTAACGGGAATGGGCGACACTGAAGCTTTCTTT. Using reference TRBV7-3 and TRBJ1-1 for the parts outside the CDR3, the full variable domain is GAGVSQTPSNKVTEKGKYVELRCDPISGHTALYWYRQSLGQGPEFLIYFQGTGAADDSGLPNDRFFAVRPEGSVSTLKIQRTERGDSAVYLCASSLTGMGDTEAFFGQGTRLTVV.

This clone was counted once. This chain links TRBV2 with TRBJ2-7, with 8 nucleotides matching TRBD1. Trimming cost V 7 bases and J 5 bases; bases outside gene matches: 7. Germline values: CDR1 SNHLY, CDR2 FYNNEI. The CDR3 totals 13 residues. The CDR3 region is CASKEDRVNEQYF. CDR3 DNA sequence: TGTGCCAGCAAGGAGGACAGGGTGAACGAGCAGTACTTC.

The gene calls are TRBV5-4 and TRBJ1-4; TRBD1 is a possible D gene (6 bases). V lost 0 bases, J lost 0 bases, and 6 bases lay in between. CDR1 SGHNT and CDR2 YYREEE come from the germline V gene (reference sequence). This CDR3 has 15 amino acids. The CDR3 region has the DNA TGTGCCAGCAGCTTGGGACAGGCAACTAATGAAAAACTGTTTTTT. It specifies CASSLGQATNEKLFF. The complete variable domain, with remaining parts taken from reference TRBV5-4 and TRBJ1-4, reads ETGVTQSPTHLIKTRGQQVTLRCSSQSGHNTVSWYQQALGQGPQFIFQYYREEENGRGNFPPRFSGLQFPNYSSELNVNALELDDSALYLCASSLGQATNEKLFFGSGTQLSVL.

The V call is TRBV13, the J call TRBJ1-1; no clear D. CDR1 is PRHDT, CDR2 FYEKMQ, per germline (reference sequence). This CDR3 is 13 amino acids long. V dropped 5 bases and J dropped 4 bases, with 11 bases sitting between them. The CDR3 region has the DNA TGTGCCAGCAGCCCCCACCCCGGCACTGAAGCTTTCTTT. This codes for CASSPHPGTEAFF. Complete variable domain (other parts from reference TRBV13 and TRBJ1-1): AAGVIQSPRHLIKEKRETATLKCYPIPRHDTVYWYQQGPGQDPQFLISFYEKMQSDKGSIPDRFSAQQFSDYHSELNMSSLELGDSALYFCASSPHPGTEAFFGQGTRLTVV.

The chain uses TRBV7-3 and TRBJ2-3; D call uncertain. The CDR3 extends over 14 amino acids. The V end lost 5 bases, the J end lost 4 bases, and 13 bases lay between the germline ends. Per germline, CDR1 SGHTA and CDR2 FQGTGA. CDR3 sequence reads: CASSPSSVPDTQYF. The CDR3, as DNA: TGTGCCAGCAGCCCCTCCTCGGTACCAGATACGCAGTATTTT.

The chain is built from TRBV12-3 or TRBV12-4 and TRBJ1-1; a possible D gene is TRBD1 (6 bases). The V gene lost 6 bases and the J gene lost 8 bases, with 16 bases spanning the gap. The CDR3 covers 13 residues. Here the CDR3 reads CASRARDILEAFF. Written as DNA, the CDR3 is TGTGCCAGCAGGGCCCGGGACATCCTGGAAGCTTTCTTT.

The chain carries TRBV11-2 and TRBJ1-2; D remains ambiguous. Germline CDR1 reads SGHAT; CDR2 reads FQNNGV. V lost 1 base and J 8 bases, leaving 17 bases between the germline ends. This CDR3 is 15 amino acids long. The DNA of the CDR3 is TGTGCCAGCAGCTTAGGCCCGGGTGGGGAAGGCGGCTACACCTTC. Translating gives CASSLGPGGEGGYTF.